Detailed here is one TCR beta chain. CDR1 is LGHNA and CDR2 is YSLEER in the germline V gene. V was shortened by 0 bases and J by 3 bases, with 14 bases between the two germline ends. The CDR3 runs 16 residues. Time point indicated: newly diagnosed GD, antithyroid drugs for less than 3 months. PBMC-derived RNA was used for the TCR library. This record comes from a study of regulatory T cells in long-lasting Graves disease. Arm-PCR of CDR3 regions and iRepertoire HTBI primers were used to build TCR beta libraries. TCRdb fed the multiplex PCR reads into MiXCR, producing one record per CDR3 protein. The sample consists of roughly 520,000 distinct CDR3 sequences, approximately 12% of them appearing once. The same data also contributed to another study, on T cells in Graves' hyperthyroidism and ophthalmopathy. That work adds: Peripheral blood also featured most of the thyroid clonotypes expanded above 0.001.

The receptor's source is a woman in her 30s with Graves disease. The chain employs TRBV4-3 and TRBJ1-2; D is uncertain. Sample: peripheral blood mononuclear cells (PBMCs), taken at new diagnosis, from a patient treated with antithyroid drugs. The CDR3 DNA follows: TGCGCCAGCAGCCAAGAGGAGTTAGCATCGCACTATGGCTACACCTTC. Translated, it gives CASSQEELASHYGYTF.